Shown below are 10 T cell receptor beta chains from a single sample sequenced in a study of low-dose radiotherapy and immunotherapy resistance in tumors. Time point: after trial treatment. The treatment denotes: LDRT plus nivolumab, ipilimumab, low-dose cyclophosphamide and aspirin (RACIN trial). TRAV- and TRBV-specific primers were used for first-strand cDNA, which covered alpha and beta chains. It was with a constant-region primer and a V-primer adapter that TCRs were amplified over approximately 20 PCR cycles. TCRdb re-derived calls from the reads in MiXCR, one entry per CDR3 protein. Here the sample spans 60,000 or so distinct CDR3 sequences, less than 30% being singletons. Source: PBMCs, taken after low-dose radiotherapy plus immunotherapy. The origin of the receptors is a male donor with prostate cancer.

This clonotype has at least ten counts. The V gene is TRBV4-2, the J gene TRBJ1-2, with 9 bases lining up with TRBD1. The germline V gene has CDR1 LGHNA and CDR2 YNFKEQ. The ends lost 2 bases at V and 3 bases at J; junction bases unmatched: 7. The CDR3 is 16 amino acids. CDR3 sequence reads: CASSQNPGQGDYGYTF. The CDR3 nucleotides read TGTGCCAGCAGCCAAAACCCGGGACAGGGAGACTATGGCTACACCTTC.

The table lists this clonotype with many counts. This chain uses TRBV20-1 with TRBJ2-1; D unclear. The germline CDR1 and CDR2 sequences are DFQATT and SNEGSKA (reference sequence). CDR3 length: 16 residues. V was clipped by 0 bases and J by 5 bases, with 17 bases between them. The CDR3 DNA reads TGCAGTGCTAGAGATCCGTCGCAGAGCCTAAACAATGAGCAGTTCTTC. Translating gives CSARDPSQSLNNEQFF.

This clonotype has at least ten counts. The rearrangement joins TRBV28 to TRBJ1-1; 10 positions match TRBD1. With 7 bases clipped from V and 9 bases from J, the junction kept 8 bases outside the gene matches. CDR1 and CDR2 from the germline V gene are MDHEN and SYDVKM. The CDR3 has 13 amino acids. CDR3 region: CASIPPGQGKAFF. For the CDR3, the DNA is TGTGCCAGCATCCCTCCGGGACAGGGGAAAGCTTTCTTT.

This clonotype appeared a single time. With only one base between it and a far larger clone, this is likely a read error. V is TRBV20-1 and J is TRBJ2-5, with 9 bases identical to TRBD2. CDR1 DFQATT and CDR2 SNEGSKA come from the germline V gene (reference sequence). The CDR3 extends over 14 amino acids. Unmatched junction bases numbered 15, after V lost 5 bases and J lost 11 bases. CDR3 in DNA: TGCAGTGCTCAATTAGCGGGGGCGTGGAATGAGCAGTACTTC. It translates to CSAQLAGAWNEQYF.

A few counts support this clonotype. The V and J genes are TRBV30 and TRBJ2-7; D may be TRBD2 (5 bases). Germline V lookup: CDR1 GTSNPN, CDR2 SVGIG (reference sequence). This CDR3 spans 14 amino acids. The V gene lost 0 bases and the J gene lost 2 bases, with 11 bases spanning the gap. CDR3 sequence: CAWSVPGGTYEQYF. Written as DNA, the CDR3 is TGTGCCTGGAGTGTACCCGGAGGAACCTACGAGCAGTACTTC.

In this sample, this clonotype turned up many times. The gene calls are TRBV29-1 and TRBJ2-3; a possible D gene is TRBD2 (6 bases). The V end was cut by 7 bases, the J end by 6 bases, with 11 bases between. CDR1 and CDR2 from the germline V gene are SQVTM and ANQGSEA. This CDR3 comprises 11 residues. CDR3 DNA: TGCAGCGGTGCGACTAGGGATACGCAGTATTTT. It codes for CSGATRDTQYF.

In this sample, this clonotype turned up many times. The chain carries TRBV5-6 and TRBJ2-1, with 16 bases fitting TRBD2. Unmatched junction bases numbered 5, after V lost 4 bases and J lost 7 bases. This CDR3 is 16 amino acids long. CDR1 and CDR2 from the germline V gene are SGHDT and YYEEEE. The DNA for the CDR3 is TGTGCCAGCAGCGAGGGACTAGCGGGGGGGTTTAATGAGCAGTTCTTC. Encoded protein: CASSEGLAGGFNEQFF.

The table lists this clonotype with many counts. CDR3 DNA sequence: TGCGCCAGCAGCCAAGAACTCAGGGCGGGAGGGCAAAAACTGTTTTTT. Protein: CASSQELRAGGQKLFF. This rearrangement joins TRBV4-3 to TRBJ1-4; weak D call: TRBD1 (5 bases). The V gene's germline CDR1 is LGHNA and CDR2 YSLEER. CDR3 length: 16 amino acids. V shed 0 bases and J shed 9 bases, with 17 bases lying between them.

In this sample, this clonotype turned up a few times. This sequence joins TRBV21-1 and TRBJ2-3; no check of the table's D call, TRBD2, against the DNA was made. TRBV21-1 is reported as a pseudogene. The CDR3 is 13 residues long. The CDR3 DNA reads TGTGCCAGCAGCACACAGGAGGGAGATACGCAGTATTTT. Translation gives CASSTQEGDTQYF.

There are many counts of this clonotype. The CDR3 sequence is CASSQTDRGSVETQYF. CDR3 nucleotides: TGCGCCAGCAGCCAAACGGACAGGGGCTCGGTCGAGACCCAGTACTTC. The chain couples TRBV4-1 to TRBJ2-5; 9 bases line up with TRBD1. The CDR3 is 16 amino acids. Germline V gene lookup returns CDR1 MGHRA and CDR2 YSYEKL. The J segment lost 5 bases and the V segment lost 2 bases, leaving 9 bases of the junction unmatched.